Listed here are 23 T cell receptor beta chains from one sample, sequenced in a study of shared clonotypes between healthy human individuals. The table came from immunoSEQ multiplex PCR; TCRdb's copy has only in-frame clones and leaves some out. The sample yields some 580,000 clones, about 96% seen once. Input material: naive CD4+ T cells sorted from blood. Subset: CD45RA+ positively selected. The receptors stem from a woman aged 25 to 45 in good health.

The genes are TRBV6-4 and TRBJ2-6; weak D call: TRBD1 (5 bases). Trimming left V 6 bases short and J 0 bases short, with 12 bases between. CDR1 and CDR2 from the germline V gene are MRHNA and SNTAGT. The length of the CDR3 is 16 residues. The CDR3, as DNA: TGTGCCAGCAGACAGGACGCCATCTCTGGGGCCAACGTCCTGACTTTC. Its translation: CASRQDAISGANVLTF.

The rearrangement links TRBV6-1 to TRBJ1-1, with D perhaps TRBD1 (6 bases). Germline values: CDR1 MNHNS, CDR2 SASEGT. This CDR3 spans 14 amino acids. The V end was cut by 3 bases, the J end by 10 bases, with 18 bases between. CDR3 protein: CASSDRLQGIGAFF. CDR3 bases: TGTGCCAGCAGTGACCGGTTACAGGGTATAGGAGCTTTCTTT.

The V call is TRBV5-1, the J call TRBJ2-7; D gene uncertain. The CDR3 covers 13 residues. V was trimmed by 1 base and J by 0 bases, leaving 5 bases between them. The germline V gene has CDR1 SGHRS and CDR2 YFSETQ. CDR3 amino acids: CASSLSSSYEQYF. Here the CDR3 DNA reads TGCGCCAGCAGCTTGTCATCCTCCTACGAGCAGTACTTC.

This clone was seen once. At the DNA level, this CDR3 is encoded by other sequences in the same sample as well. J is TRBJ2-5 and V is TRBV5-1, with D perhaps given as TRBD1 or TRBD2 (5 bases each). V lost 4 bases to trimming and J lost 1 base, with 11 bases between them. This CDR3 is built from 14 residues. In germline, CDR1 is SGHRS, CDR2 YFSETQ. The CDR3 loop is CASSPGTGQETQYF. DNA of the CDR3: TGCGCCAGCAGCCCAGGGACGGGCCAAGAGACCCAGTACTTC.

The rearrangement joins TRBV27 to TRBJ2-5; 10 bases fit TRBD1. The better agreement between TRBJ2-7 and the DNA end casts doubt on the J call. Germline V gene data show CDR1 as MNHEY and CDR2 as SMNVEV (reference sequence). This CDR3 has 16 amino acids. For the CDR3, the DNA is TGTGCCAGCAGCGCCCTCGGGACAGGGGACTTAGACGAGCAGTACTTC. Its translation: CASSALGTGDLDEQYF.

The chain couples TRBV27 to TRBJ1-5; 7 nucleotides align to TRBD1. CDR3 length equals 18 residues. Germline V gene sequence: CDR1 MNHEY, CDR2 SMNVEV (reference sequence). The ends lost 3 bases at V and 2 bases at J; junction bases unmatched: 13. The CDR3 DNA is TGTGCCAGCAGTTTCAGCCGGGACAGTACCCATGGCAATCAGCCCCAGCATTTT. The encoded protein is CASSFSRDSTHGNQPQHF.

The CDR3 coding sequence is TGTGCCAGCTCGACAAGACAGGGGGACAAAAAACTGTTTTTT. Its translation is CASSTRQGDKKLFF. This chain uses TRBV18 with TRBJ1-4; 9 nucleotides line up with TRBD1. The germline V gene has CDR1 KGHSH and CDR2 LQKENI. J lost 9 bases, V lost 6 bases, and 8 bases had no gene match. The CDR3 sequence is 14 residues long.

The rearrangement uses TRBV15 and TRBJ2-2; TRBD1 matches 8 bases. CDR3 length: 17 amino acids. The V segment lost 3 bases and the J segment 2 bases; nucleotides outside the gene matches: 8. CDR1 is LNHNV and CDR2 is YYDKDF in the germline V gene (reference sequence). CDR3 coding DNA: TGTGCCACCAGCAGGGATGACAGGGGCTACAACACCGGGGAGCTGTTTTTT. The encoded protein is CATSRDDRGYNTGELFF.

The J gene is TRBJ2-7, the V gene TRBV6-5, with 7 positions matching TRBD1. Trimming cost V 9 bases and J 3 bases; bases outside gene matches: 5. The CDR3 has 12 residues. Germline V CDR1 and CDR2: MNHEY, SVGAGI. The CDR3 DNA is TGTGCCAGTAAGCGACAGGGCTACGAGCAGTACTTC. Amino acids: CASKRQGYEQYF.

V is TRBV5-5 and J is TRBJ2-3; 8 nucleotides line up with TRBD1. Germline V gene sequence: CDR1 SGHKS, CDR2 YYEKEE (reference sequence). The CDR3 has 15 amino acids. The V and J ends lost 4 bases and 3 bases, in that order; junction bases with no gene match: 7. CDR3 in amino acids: CASSPGHRGTDTQYF. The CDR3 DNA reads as TGTGCCAGCAGCCCGGGCCACAGGGGGACAGATACGCAGTATTTT.

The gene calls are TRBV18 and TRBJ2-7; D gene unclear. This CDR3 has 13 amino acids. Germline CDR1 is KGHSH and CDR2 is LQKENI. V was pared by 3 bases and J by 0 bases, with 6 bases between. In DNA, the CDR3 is TGTGCCAGCTCACCTTTCTCCTCCTACGAGCAGTACTTC. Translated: CASSPFSSYEQYF.

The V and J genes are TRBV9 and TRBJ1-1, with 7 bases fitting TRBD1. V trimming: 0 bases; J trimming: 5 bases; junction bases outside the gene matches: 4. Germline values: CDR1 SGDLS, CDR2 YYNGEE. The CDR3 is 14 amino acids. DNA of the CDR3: TGTGCCAGCAGCGTAGGACAGGGAGGAACTGAAGCTTTCTTT. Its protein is CASSVGQGGTEAFF.

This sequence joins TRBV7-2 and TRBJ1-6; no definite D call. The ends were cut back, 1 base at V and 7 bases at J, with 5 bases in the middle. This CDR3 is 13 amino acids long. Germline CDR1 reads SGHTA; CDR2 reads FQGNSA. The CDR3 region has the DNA TGTGCCAGCAGCTTAGTGGGGAATTCACCCCTCCACTTT. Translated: CASSLVGNSPLHF.

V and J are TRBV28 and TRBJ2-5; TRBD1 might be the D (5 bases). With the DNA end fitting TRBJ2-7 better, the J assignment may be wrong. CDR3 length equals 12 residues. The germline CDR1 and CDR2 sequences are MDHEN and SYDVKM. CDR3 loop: CASSFRVYEQYF. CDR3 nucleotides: TGTGCCAGCAGTTTCAGGGTCTACGAGCAGTACTTC.

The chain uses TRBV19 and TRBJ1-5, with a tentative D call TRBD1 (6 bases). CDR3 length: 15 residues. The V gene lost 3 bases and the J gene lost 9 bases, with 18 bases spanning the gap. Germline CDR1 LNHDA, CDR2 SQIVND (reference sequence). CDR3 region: CASSIGQAKGGPQHF. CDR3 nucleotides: TGTGCCAGTAGTATTGGCCAGGCCAAAGGGGGGCCCCAGCATTTT.

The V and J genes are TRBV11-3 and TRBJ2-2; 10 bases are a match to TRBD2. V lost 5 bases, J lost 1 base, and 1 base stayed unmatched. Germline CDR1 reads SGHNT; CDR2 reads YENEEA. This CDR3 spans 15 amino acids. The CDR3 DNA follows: TGTGCCAGCAGCCGGACTAGCGGGAACACCGGGGAGCTGTTTTTT. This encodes CASSRTSGNTGELFF.

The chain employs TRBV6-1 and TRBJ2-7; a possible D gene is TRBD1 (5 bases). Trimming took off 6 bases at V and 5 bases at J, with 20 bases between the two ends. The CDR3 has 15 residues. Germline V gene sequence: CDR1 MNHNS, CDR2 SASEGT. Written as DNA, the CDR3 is TGTGCCAGCAGGAGACAGATGGACGTTAAGGACGAGCAGTACTTC. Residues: CASRRQMDVKDEQYF.

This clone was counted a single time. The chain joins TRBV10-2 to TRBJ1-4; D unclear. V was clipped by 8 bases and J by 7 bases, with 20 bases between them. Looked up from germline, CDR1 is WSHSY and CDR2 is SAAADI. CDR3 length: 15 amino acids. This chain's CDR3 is CASGNKETLFEKLFF. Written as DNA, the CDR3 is TGCGCCAGCGGGAATAAGGAAACCCTTTTTGAAAAACTGTTTTTT.

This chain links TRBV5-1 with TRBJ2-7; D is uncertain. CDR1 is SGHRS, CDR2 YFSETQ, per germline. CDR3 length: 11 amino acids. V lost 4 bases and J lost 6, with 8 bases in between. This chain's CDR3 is CASSDLLEQYF. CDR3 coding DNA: TGCGCCAGCAGCGATCTCCTCGAGCAGTACTTC.

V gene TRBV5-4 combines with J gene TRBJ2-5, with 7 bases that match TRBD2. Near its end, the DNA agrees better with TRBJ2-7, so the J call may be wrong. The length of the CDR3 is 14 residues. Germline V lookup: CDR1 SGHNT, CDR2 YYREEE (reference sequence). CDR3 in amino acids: CASSLPSGSYEQYF. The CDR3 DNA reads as TGTGCCAGCAGCTTACCTAGCGGTTCCTACGAGCAGTACTTC.

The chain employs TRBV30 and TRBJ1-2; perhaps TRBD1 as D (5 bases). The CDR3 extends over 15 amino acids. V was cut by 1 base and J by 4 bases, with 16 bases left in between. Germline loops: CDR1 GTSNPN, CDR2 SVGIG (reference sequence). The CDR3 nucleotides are TGTGCCTGGAGTGACACAGGCGTTTCTGGCTATGGCTACACCTTC. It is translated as CAWSDTGVSGYGYTF.

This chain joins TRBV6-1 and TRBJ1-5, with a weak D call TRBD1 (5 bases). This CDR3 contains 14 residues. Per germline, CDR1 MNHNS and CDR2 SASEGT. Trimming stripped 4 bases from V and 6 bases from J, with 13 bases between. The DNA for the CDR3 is TGTGCCAGCAGTGGATCGGGGGGGGTTCAGCCCCAGCATTTT. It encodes CASSGSGGVQPQHF.

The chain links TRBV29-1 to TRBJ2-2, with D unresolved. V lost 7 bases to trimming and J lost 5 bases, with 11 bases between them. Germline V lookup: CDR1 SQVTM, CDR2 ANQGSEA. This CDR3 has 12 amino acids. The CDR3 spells CSGVKGTGELFF. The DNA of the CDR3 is TGCAGCGGCGTCAAGGGTACCGGGGAGCTGTTTTTT.